These 18 T cell receptor beta chains were all obtained from the same sample, sequenced in a study of shared clonotypes between healthy human individuals. TCRdb's table, derived via immunoSEQ multiplex PCR, lists solely in-frame clones and lacks some. The sample lists some 630,000 clones, around 72% seen once, with less than 2% in the top ten. The sample taken for sequencing was memory CD4+ T cells sorted from blood. The subset was: CD45RA-negative fraction. The receptors shown here come from a woman aged 25 to 45 in good health.

This clone was recorded once. The rearrangement joins TRBV2 to TRBJ1-2; 7 bases agree with TRBD1. CDR1 is SNHLY, CDR2 FYNNEI, per germline. With 5 bases clipped from V and 4 bases from J, the junction kept 7 bases outside the gene matches. This CDR3 is 14 amino acids long. The CDR3 nucleotides are TGTGCCAGCAGTCAATCCCGGGACAGCTATGGCTACACCTTC. This gives the protein CASSQSRDSYGYTF.

About this clone: Other nucleotide sequences from this sample produce the same CDR3. This chain uses TRBV5-1 with TRBJ1-1; D ambiguous. V was cut by 2 bases and J by 5 bases, with 10 bases left in between. The V gene's germline CDR1 is SGHRS and CDR2 YFSETQ. The length of the CDR3 is 13 residues. The chain's CDR3 is CASSFGHGTEAFF. The CDR3, as DNA: TGCGCCAGCAGCTTCGGCCATGGGACTGAAGCTTTCTTT.

The chain employs TRBV14 and TRBJ2-5; D unclear. Near its end, the DNA agrees better with TRBJ2-7, so the J call may be wrong. Germline V gene sequence: CDR1 SGHDN, CDR2 FVKESK. This CDR3 region has 14 residues. In DNA, the CDR3 is TGTGCCAGCAGCCAAGCGGCGGAGTCTTACGAGCAGTACTTC. This codes for CASSQAAESYEQYF.

The chain carries TRBV9 and TRBJ2-2; TRBD2 aligns across 7 bases. Germline V gives CDR1 SGDLS, CDR2 YYNGEE. Germline trimming cut 0 bases from V and 4 bases from J; bases unmatched to any gene: 6. The CDR3 spans 16 residues. The CDR3 spells CASSVDRGSGTGELFF. The CDR3 nucleotides are TGTGCCAGCAGCGTAGACCGCGGGAGCGGCACCGGGGAGCTGTTTTTT.

V gene TRBV5-4 combines with J gene TRBJ2-7; no reliable D call. The CDR3 spans 11 residues. V lost 5 bases to trimming and J lost 4 bases, with 7 bases between them. CDR1 SGHNT and CDR2 YYREEE come from the germline V gene (reference sequence). DNA for the CDR3: TGTGCCAGCAGGGGCCAGTACGAGCAGTACTTC. It is translated as CASRGQYEQYF.

The rearrangement links TRBV30 to TRBJ2-1; no clear D. The CDR3 is made up of 11 amino acids. Germline V gives CDR1 GTSNPN, CDR2 SVGIG (reference sequence). Trimming shortened V by 3 bases and J by 9 bases, and 9 bases separated the two germline ends. In DNA form, the CDR3 reads TGTGCCTGGAGGAGAAAGAGTGAGCAGTTCTTC. It specifies CAWRRKSEQFF.

This chain links TRBV19 with TRBJ1-1; unclear D gene. The V and J ends lost 10 bases and 1 base respectively, with 7 bases between them. The CDR3 has 11 amino acids. CDR1 and CDR2 from the germline V gene are LNHDA and SQIVND (reference sequence). CDR3 coding DNA: TGTGCCACAAGAAAGAACACTGAAGCTTTCTTT. Protein product: CATRKNTEAFF.

The chain uses TRBV9 and TRBJ2-1; TRBD2 might be the D (6 bases). The V and J ends lost 1 base and 10 bases respectively, with 18 bases between them. This CDR3 region has 15 residues. The V gene's germline CDR1 is SGDLS and CDR2 YYNGEE. The CDR3 coding sequence is TGTGCCAGCAGCGTATATACGGGAGCGGCGGGGGAGCAGTTCTTC. Amino acid sequence: CASSVYTGAAGEQFF.

The rearrangement joins TRBV7-2 to TRBJ2-7; the match to TRBD2 covers 8 bases. The V segment lost 4 bases and the J segment 5 bases; nucleotides outside the gene matches: 4. The CDR3 is 13 amino acids. Germline CDR1 is SGHTA and CDR2 is FQGNSA. CDR3 region: CASSSGLVHEQYF. In nucleotides, the CDR3 is TGTGCCAGCAGCTCGGGACTAGTACACGAGCAGTACTTC.

The V and J genes are TRBV27 and TRBJ1-2; perhaps TRBD1 as D (5 bases). This CDR3 contains 13 residues. The V and J ends lost 6 bases and 4 bases respectively, with 12 bases between them. Looked up from germline, CDR1 is MNHEY and CDR2 is SMNVEV (reference sequence). The CDR3 region has the DNA TGTGCCAGCAGCCGGGACCAACCCTATGGCTACACCTTC. Encoded protein: CASSRDQPYGYTF.

Here the CDR3 reads CASSLEASGRTGELFF. CDR3 nucleotide sequence: TGCGCCAGCAGCTTGGAGGCTAGCGGACGTACCGGGGAGCTGTTTTTT. The V and J genes are TRBV5-1 and TRBJ2-2; 7 nucleotides align to TRBD2. The CDR3 runs 16 residues. The trim removed 0 bases at V and 5 bases at J, leaving 7 bases unmatched. The germline V gene has CDR1 SGHRS and CDR2 YFSETQ.

This chain uses TRBV15 with TRBJ1-4; 9 nucleotides align to TRBD1. The germline V gene has CDR1 LNHNV and CDR2 YYDKDF (reference sequence). The CDR3 length is 13 residues. V dropped 10 bases and J dropped 7; count of bases not matched to a gene: 7. The CDR3 spells CASAGTGIEKLFF. CDR3 coding DNA: TGTGCCAGCGCCGGGACAGGGATTGAAAAACTGTTTTTT.

The chain joins TRBV30 to TRBJ1-5, with 9 bases lining up with TRBD1. V shed 1 base, J shed 6 bases, and the junction held 4 bases outside the gene matches. Germline CDR1 reads GTSNPN; CDR2 reads SVGIG (reference sequence). This CDR3 region has 14 residues. The CDR3 sequence: CAWSAGTGSQPQHF. CDR3 bases: TGTGCCTGGAGTGCCGGGACAGGGAGTCAGCCCCAGCATTTT.

The genes are TRBV27 and TRBJ2-3; tentatively, D is TRBD2 (6 bases). Per germline, CDR1 MNHEY and CDR2 SMNVEV (reference sequence). Deletions cut 8 bases from V and 7 bases from J, with 19 bases between. This CDR3 has 14 amino acids. CDR3 DNA: TGTGCCAGCTTGGAAGATGGAGGGCGAAATACGCAGTATTTT. This translates into CASLEDGGRNTQYF.

This sequence joins TRBV5-1 and TRBJ2-5; 8 bases match TRBD2. The CDR3 spans 14 residues. CDR1 is SGHRS and CDR2 is YFSETQ in the germline V gene. The V segment lost 3 bases and the J segment 1 base; nucleotides outside the gene matches: 2. This CDR3 is CASSSSGGQETQYF. CDR3 nucleotides: TGCGCCAGCAGCTCAAGCGGGGGCCAAGAGACCCAGTACTTC.

V is TRBV28 and J is TRBJ1-1, with D possibly TRBD1 on 6 matching bases. Germline assignment: CDR1 MDHEN and CDR2 SYDVKM. The V end lost 7 bases, the J end lost 1 base, and 16 bases lay between the germline ends. CDR3 length: 15 amino acids. The CDR3 coding sequence is TGTGCCAGCACCACCAGGGGACCCCAGAACACTGAAGCTTTCTTT. It encodes CASTTRGPQNTEAFF.

This CDR3 is CASSEGGVYNEQFF. Here the CDR3 DNA reads TGTGCCAGTAGTGAGGGGGGGGTTTACAATGAGCAGTTCTTC. The chain is built from TRBV19 and TRBJ2-1; D might be TRBD2 (7 bases). The germline gives CDR1 LNHDA, CDR2 SQIVND (reference sequence). The CDR3 sequence is 14 residues long. V lost 5 bases and J 4 bases, leaving 12 bases between the germline ends.

The CDR3 region is CASTPLAGQGRTEAFF. In nucleotides, the CDR3 is TGTGCCAGCACCCCCCTGGCGGGACAGGGTCGGACTGAAGCTTTCTTT. The chain recombines TRBV28 with TRBJ1-1; 9 bases are a match to TRBD1. Germline-derived CDR1 and CDR2 are MDHEN and SYDVKM. V lost 7 bases and J lost 5; bases outside the gene matches: 14. The CDR3 runs to 16 residues.